These 25 T cell receptor beta chains originate from one sample sequenced in a study of blood T cell repertoires in COVID-19. Sequenced by immunoSEQ multiplex PCR; TCRdb stores in-frame clones only, minus some. The table shows around 150,000 clones, with about 90% occurring only once. The specimen was peripheral blood. These receptors were collected from a man between 60 and 75 years old with active or convalescent COVID-19.

The chain has TRBV9 and TRBJ1-1; the D is unclear. The V gene lost 1 base and the J gene lost 5 bases, with 15 bases spanning the gap. Germline-derived CDR1 and CDR2 are SGDLS and YYNGEE. The CDR3 has 15 residues. Here the CDR3 DNA reads TGTGCCAGCAGCGTAAATGCCAATACGGGGACTGAAGCTTTCTTT. The encoded protein is CASSVNANTGTEAFF. The variable domain in full, with the rest retrieved from reference TRBV9 and TRBJ1-1, is DSGVTQTPKHLITATGQRVTLRCSPRSGDLSVYWYQQSLDQGLQFLIQYYNGEERAKGNILERFSAQQFPDLHSELNLSSLELGDSALYFCASSVNANTGTEAFFGQGTRLTVV.

The J gene is TRBJ1-1, the V gene TRBV6-5; no clear D gene. Germline-derived CDR1 and CDR2 are MNHEY and SVGAGI. The CDR3 has 16 residues. Trimming left V 0 bases short and J 0 bases short, with 11 bases between. For the CDR3, the DNA is TGTGCCAGCAGTTACTCTGTGGCACAATTGAACACTGAAGCTTTCTTT. Translated: CASSYSVAQLNTEAFF.

The rearrangement links TRBV7-2 to TRBJ1-2; TRBD1 aligns across 8 bases. J was trimmed by 8 bases and V by 7 bases; bases with no gene match: 15. CDR3 length: 15 residues. In germline, CDR1 is SGHTA, CDR2 FQGNSA. In nucleotides, the CDR3 is TGTGCCAGCACCGACTCGGGACAGGATCCTGTCGGCTACACCTTC. It specifies CASTDSGQDPVGYTF.

The J gene is TRBJ2-1, the V gene TRBV19; 8 bases are a match to TRBD2. Germline V lookup: CDR1 LNHDA, CDR2 SQIVND (reference sequence). The CDR3 is 14 residues long. V trimming: 4 bases; J trimming: 6 bases; junction bases outside the gene matches: 5. The CDR3 loop reads CASSRSGRANEQFF. The CDR3 DNA reads as TGTGCCAGTAGTAGGAGCGGGAGAGCCAATGAGCAGTTCTTC. The whole variable domain, remainder taken from reference TRBV19 and TRBJ2-1, is DGGITQSPKYLFRKEGQNVTLSCEQNLNHDAMYWYRQDPGQGLRLIYYSQIVNDFQKGDIAEGYSVSREKKESFPLTVTSAQKNPTAFYLCASSRSGRANEQFFGPGTRLTVL.

This rearrangement joins TRBV7-2 to TRBJ2-2; D remains ambiguous. Germline V CDR1 and CDR2: SGHTA, FQGNSA. The CDR3 extends over 14 amino acids. V gave up 3 bases and J gave up 2 bases, with 7 bases separating them. The CDR3 DNA reads as TGTGCCAGCAGCTTCCAACAAAACACCGGGGAGCTGTTTTTT. Its translation is CASSFQQNTGELFF.

This clone turned up a few times. The chain has TRBV6-4 and TRBJ2-5, with D perhaps TRBD1 (5 bases). The V end lost 7 bases, the J end lost 3 bases, and 9 bases lay between the germline ends. Germline values: CDR1 MRHNA, CDR2 SNTAGT. The CDR3 is 12 residues long. The CDR3 reads CASILDKETQYF. CDR3 coding DNA: TGTGCCAGCATCCTGGACAAAGAGACCCAGTACTTC.

This chain links TRBV4-2 with TRBJ1-2, with TRBD1 matching 10 bases. CDR1 is LGHNA, CDR2 YNFKEQ, per germline. The CDR3 runs to 15 residues. The junction had 7 bases not matched to a gene; V was cut back by 1 base and J by 8 bases. The chain's CDR3 is CASSQGDRGNGGYTF. CDR3 DNA sequence: TGTGCCAGCAGCCAAGGGGACAGGGGCAATGGGGGCTACACCTTC.

J is TRBJ1-6 and V is TRBV6-5, with a possible D match to TRBD1 (5 bases). Germline V CDR1 and CDR2: MNHEY, SVGAGI. CDR3 length: 13 residues. Trimming pared 9 bases from V and 9 bases from J, leaving 15 bases between. CDR3 nucleotides: TGTGCCAGTCGGGACTCTGTTAGTTCACCCCTCCACTTT. This sequence encodes CASRDSVSSPLHF.

The rearrangement joins TRBV30 to TRBJ2-5; TRBD1 matches 10 bases. Germline-derived CDR1 and CDR2 are GTSNPN and SVGIG (reference sequence). Losses at the gene ends were 5 bases for V and 5 bases for J; bases not matched to a gene: 8. The CDR3 totals 14 residues. Here the CDR3 DNA reads TGTGCCTGGGGACGACAGGGGGCACGGGAGACCCAGTACTTC. It translates to CAWGRQGARETQYF.

This chain connects TRBV2 to TRBJ2-1, with TRBD2 identical over 12 bases. This CDR3 has 15 residues. With V trimmed by 4 bases and J by 9 bases, 7 bases remained unmatched. Germline V gene lookup returns CDR1 SNHLY and CDR2 FYNNEI. The DNA for the CDR3 is TGTGCCAGCAGTGGGCCTAGCGGGAGGGATAGTGAGCAGTTCTTC. Protein sequence: CASSGPSGRDSEQFF.

This chain links TRBV28 with TRBJ1-5, with TRBD1 identical over 7 bases. The CDR3 spans 17 residues. V dropped 10 bases and J dropped 0; count of bases not matched to a gene: 15. The germline V gene encodes CDR1 MDHEN and CDR2 SYDVKM. The CDR3 DNA reads as TGTGCCACCGAAAGGGGACAGACGTCTTATAGCAATCAGCCCCAGCATTTT. Translation gives CATERGQTSYSNQPQHF.

This sequence joins TRBV6-5 and TRBJ1-6; a possible D gene is TRBD1 (5 bases). The CDR3 is made up of 16 amino acids. In germline, CDR1 is MNHEY, CDR2 SVGAGI. Trimming pared 2 bases from V and 9 bases from J, leaving 17 bases between. This CDR3 reads CASSYTLAQGGSPLHF. As DNA, the CDR3 is TGTGCCAGCAGTTACACCCTGGCGCAGGGAGGTTCACCCCTCCACTTT.

This clone was picked up one time. V gene TRBV5-1 combines with J gene TRBJ2-4; 7 positions agree with TRBD1. The CDR3 sequence is 21 residues long. The V segment lost 4 bases and the J segment 2 bases; nucleotides outside the gene matches: 24. The germline V gene has CDR1 SGHRS and CDR2 YFSETQ. The CDR3 sequence is CASSPSLWVDRQGETKNIQYF. CDR3 nucleotides: TGCGCCAGCAGCCCGAGCCTTTGGGTTGACCGACAGGGCGAGACCAAAAACATTCAGTACTTC.

The rearrangement uses TRBV7-6 and TRBJ2-5; D not certain. Germline V gene lookup returns CDR1 SGHVS and CDR2 FNYEAQ. Trimming took 1 base from V and 4 from J, leaving 4 bases between them. The CDR3 has 12 residues. CDR3 bases: TGTGCCAGCAGCTTAGGGGCAGAGACCCAGTACTTC. Amino acids: CASSLGAETQYF.

This CDR3 is CASSHGLAGAETQYF. Here the CDR3 DNA reads TGTGCCAGCAGCCATGGACTAGCGGGAGCAGAGACCCAGTACTTC. J is TRBJ2-5 and V is TRBV11-2; 13 nucleotides match TRBD2. Losses at the gene ends were 5 bases for V and 4 bases for J; bases not matched to a gene: 4. The CDR3 runs to 15 residues. Germline V gene data show CDR1 as SGHAT and CDR2 as FQNNGV.

The chain uses TRBV11-2 and TRBJ1-4, with 8 bases that match TRBD1. This CDR3 has 15 residues. Germline CDR1 SGHAT, CDR2 FQNNGV. The V gene end was trimmed by 4 bases and the J gene end by 4 bases; junction bases not matched to a gene: 5. The CDR3 here is CASSSNRGINEKLFF. CDR3 in DNA: TGTGCCAGCAGCTCCAACAGGGGGATTAATGAAAAACTGTTTTTT.

This chain connects TRBV28 to TRBJ2-1; 9 bases are a match to TRBD2. The CDR3 totals 15 residues. V was pared by 7 bases and J by 4 bases, with 8 bases of the junction left unmatched. Germline V CDR1 and CDR2: MDHEN, SYDVKM. The CDR3 loop is CASTETSGKYNEQFF. CDR3 nucleotides: TGTGCCAGCACCGAGACTAGCGGAAAATACAATGAGCAGTTCTTC.

CDR3 coding DNA: TGTGCCACCAGCAGAGATACAGGGGGAGCCTCACCCCTCCACTTT. Amino acids: CATSRDTGGASPLHF. The V gene is TRBV15, the J gene TRBJ1-6, with 8 bases identical to TRBD1. This CDR3 is built from 15 residues. The germline V gene has CDR1 LNHNV and CDR2 YYDKDF (reference sequence). J lost 10 bases, V lost 0 bases, and 5 bases had no gene match.

The genes are TRBV30 and TRBJ2-7, with TRBD2 as a possible D gene (5 bases). V was trimmed by 4 bases and J by 4 bases, leaving 8 bases between them. CDR3 length: 11 residues. Germline loops: CDR1 GTSNPN, CDR2 SVGIG (reference sequence). This chain's CDR3 is CAWNRGYEQYF. In DNA form, the CDR3 reads TGTGCCTGGAACCGGGGATACGAGCAGTACTTC.

The CDR3 loop reads CASSLRFSGTGSYEQYF. In nucleotides, the CDR3 is TGTGCCAGCAGCTTAAGGTTTAGCGGTACCGGCTCCTACGAGCAGTACTTC. The chain links TRBV11-2 to TRBJ2-7, with D tentatively TRBD2 (6 bases). The CDR3 consists of 17 residues. Germline loops: CDR1 SGHAT, CDR2 FQNNGV. V was cut by 2 bases and J by 0 bases, with 17 bases left in between.

This sequence joins TRBV3-1 (or the pseudogene TRBV3-2) and TRBJ1-5, with 7 bases fitting TRBD1. CDR3 length: 14 residues. With V trimmed by 3 bases and J by 5 bases, 4 bases remained unmatched. Per the germline V gene, CDR1 is LGHDT and CDR2 is YNNKEL (reference sequence). The CDR3 protein is CASSQTGIYQPQHF. As DNA, the CDR3 is TGTGCCAGCAGCCAGACAGGGATTTATCAGCCCCAGCATTTT.

The chain joins TRBV5-5 to TRBJ1-2; 9 positions match TRBD1. V trimming: 0 bases; J trimming: 5 bases; junction bases outside the gene matches: 5. Germline loops: CDR1 SGHKS, CDR2 YYEKEE (reference sequence). CDR3 length equals 15 residues. CDR3 bases: TGTGCCAGCAGCTTGGGGGACAGGGTACGGTATGGCTACACCTTC. The encoded protein is CASSLGDRVRYGYTF.

The chain links TRBV19 to TRBJ2-1; 9 bases align to TRBD1. Germline values: CDR1 LNHDA, CDR2 SQIVND (reference sequence). The CDR3 runs to 13 residues. J lost 12 bases, V lost 10 bases, and 13 bases had no gene match. The CDR3 here is CATRDRALGRQFF. CDR3 DNA: TGTGCCACCCGGGACAGGGCCCTTGGGAGGCAGTTCTTC.

The rearrangement uses TRBV4-2 and TRBJ2-7, with 10 bases identical to TRBD2. Germline CDR1 LGHNA, CDR2 YNFKEQ. The CDR3 has 17 residues. After removal of 3 bases from V and 2 bases from J, the junction contained 10 bases not matched to a gene. Here the CDR3 DNA reads TGTGCCAGCAGCCAGACGTCCCTGGGACTAGCGACCTACGAGCAGTACTTC. Its protein product is CASSQTSLGLATYEQYF.

The chain carries TRBV6-5 and TRBJ2-7; 11 nucleotides match TRBD1. The CDR3 sequence is 15 residues long. Looked up from germline, CDR1 is MNHEY and CDR2 is SVGAGI. V was pared by 6 bases and J by 3 bases, with 7 bases of the junction left unmatched. The CDR3 bases are TGTGCCAGCAGCCCGGACAGGGGGCCCCACTACGAGCAGTACTTC. Residues: CASSPDRGPHYEQYF.